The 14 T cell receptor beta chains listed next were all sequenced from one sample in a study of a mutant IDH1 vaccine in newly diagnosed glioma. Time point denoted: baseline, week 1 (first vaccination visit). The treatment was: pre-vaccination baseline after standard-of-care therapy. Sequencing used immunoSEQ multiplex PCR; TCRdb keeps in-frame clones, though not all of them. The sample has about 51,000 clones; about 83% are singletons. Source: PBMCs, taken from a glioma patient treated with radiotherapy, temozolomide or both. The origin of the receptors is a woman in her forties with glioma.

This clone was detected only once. CDR3 region: CAINEDGRGRGEQFF. CDR3 nucleotide sequence: TGTGCCATCAACGAGGATGGCAGGGGGCGAGGTGAGCAGTTCTTC. The chain employs TRBV10-3 and TRBJ2-1, with 8 bases aligning to TRBD1. Germline V gene data show CDR1 as ENHRY and CDR2 as SYGVKD. This CDR3 is 15 amino acids long. Losses at the gene ends were 7 bases for V and 9 bases for J; bases not matched to a gene: 14.

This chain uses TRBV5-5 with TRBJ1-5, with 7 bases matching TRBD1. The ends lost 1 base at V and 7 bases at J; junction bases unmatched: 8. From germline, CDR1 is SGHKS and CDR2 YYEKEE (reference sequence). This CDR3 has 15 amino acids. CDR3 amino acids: CASSLRAQGVQPQHF. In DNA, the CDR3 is TGTGCCAGCAGCTTGAGGGCTCAGGGGGTCCAGCCCCAGCATTTT. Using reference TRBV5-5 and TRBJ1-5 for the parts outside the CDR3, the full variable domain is DAGVTQSPTHLIKTRGQQVTLRCSPISGHKSVSWYQQVLGQGPQFIFQYYEKEERGRGNFPDRFSARQFPNYSSELNVNALLLGDSALYLCASSLRAQGVQPQHFGDGTRLSIL.

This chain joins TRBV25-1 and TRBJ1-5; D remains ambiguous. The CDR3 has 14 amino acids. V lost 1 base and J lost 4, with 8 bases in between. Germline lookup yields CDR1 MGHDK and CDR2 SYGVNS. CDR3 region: CASSESAPNQPQHF. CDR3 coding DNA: TGTGCCAGCAGTGAATCGGCACCTAATCAGCCCCAGCATTTT.

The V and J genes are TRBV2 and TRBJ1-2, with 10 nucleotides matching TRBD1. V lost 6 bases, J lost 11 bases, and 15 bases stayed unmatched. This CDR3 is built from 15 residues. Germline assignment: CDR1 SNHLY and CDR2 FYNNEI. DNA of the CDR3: TGTGCCAGCAGGGACCTGGGGGACAGGGGCCAGAGTTACACCTTC. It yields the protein CASRDLGDRGQSYTF.

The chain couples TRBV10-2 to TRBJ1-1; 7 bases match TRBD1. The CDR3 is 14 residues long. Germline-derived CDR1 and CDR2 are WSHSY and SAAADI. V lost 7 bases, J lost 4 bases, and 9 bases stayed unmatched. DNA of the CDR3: TGCGCCAGCACCCGGGAGGGGGCTGGCACTGAAGCTTTCTTT. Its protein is CASTREGAGTEAFF.

Here the CDR3 reads CASSIRAGGETQYF. CDR3 sequence (DNA): TGTGCCAGTAGTATCCGTGCCGGAGGAGAGACCCAGTACTTC. The V gene is TRBV19, the J gene TRBJ2-5, with D possibly TRBD2 on 5 matching bases. Germline V gene sequence: CDR1 LNHDA, CDR2 SQIVND (reference sequence). This CDR3 is 14 amino acids long. The V gene lost 3 bases and the J gene lost 4 bases, with 12 bases spanning the gap.

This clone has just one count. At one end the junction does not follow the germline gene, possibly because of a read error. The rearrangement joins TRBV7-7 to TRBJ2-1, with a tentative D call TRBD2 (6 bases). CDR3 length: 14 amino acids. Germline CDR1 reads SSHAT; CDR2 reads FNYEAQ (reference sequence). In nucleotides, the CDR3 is TGTGCTAGCAGTCTCGGGACTGCCTACAATGAGCAGTTCTTC. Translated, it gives CASSLGTAYNEQFF.

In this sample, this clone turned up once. The CDR3 loop is CASSVGEFNEKLFF. The CDR3 nucleotides read TGTGCCAGCAGTGTTGGGGAATTTAATGAAAAACTGTTTTTT. The chain employs TRBV2 and TRBJ1-4; D uncertain. There are 14 residues in the CDR3. Germline V gene sequence: CDR1 SNHLY, CDR2 FYNNEI. The germline V and J ends were trimmed by 4 bases and 4 bases, with 10 bases remaining between them.

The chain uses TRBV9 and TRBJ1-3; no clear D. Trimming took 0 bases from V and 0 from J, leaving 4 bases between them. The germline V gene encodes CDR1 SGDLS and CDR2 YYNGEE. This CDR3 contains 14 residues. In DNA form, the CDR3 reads TGTGCCAGCAGCGTAGCCCTCTCTGGAAACACCATATATTTT. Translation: CASSVALSGNTIYF.

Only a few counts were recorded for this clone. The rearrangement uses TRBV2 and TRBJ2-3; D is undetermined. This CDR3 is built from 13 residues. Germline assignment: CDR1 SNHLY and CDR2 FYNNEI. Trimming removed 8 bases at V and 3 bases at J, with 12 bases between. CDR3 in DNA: TGTGCCAGCGGTCTCCAGTGGACAGATACGCAGTATTTT. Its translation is CASGLQWTDTQYF.

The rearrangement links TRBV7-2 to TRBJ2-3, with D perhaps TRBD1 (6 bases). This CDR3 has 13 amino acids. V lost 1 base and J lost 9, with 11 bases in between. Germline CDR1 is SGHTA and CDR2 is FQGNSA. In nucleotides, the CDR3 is TGTGCCAGCAGCTTAGGGGAGAGGGGGACGCAGTATTTT. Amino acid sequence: CASSLGERGTQYF.

DNA for the CDR3: TGTGCCAGCAGCCCCGGACTACTGGGCACAGATACGCAGTATTTT. It yields the protein CASSPGLLGTDTQYF. The chain recombines TRBV7-2 with TRBJ2-3; D might be TRBD2 (6 bases). CDR1 is SGHTA, CDR2 FQGNSA, per germline. The CDR3 is 15 residues long. V gave up 5 bases and J gave up 1 base, with 13 bases separating them.

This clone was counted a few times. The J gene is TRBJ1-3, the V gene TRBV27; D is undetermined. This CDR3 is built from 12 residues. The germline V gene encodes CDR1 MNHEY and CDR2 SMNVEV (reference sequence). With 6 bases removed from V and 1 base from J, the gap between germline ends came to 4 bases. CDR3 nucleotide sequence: TGTGCCAGCAGGGGATCTGGAAACACCATATATTTT. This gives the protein CASRGSGNTIYF.

The CDR3 sequence is CASSRGQLNSPLHF. CDR3 DNA: TGTGCCAGCAGCCGGGGACAGCTTAATTCACCCCTCCACTTT. V usage is TRBV9 and J usage is TRBJ1-6, with TRBD1 matching 7 bases. Per the germline V gene, CDR1 is SGDLS and CDR2 is YYNGEE. V gave up 4 bases and J gave up 6 bases; unmatched junction bases: 4. The CDR3 is made up of 14 amino acids.